These 9 T cell receptor beta chains were all obtained from the same sample, sequenced in a study of TIL therapy for anti-PD-1-resistant metastatic lung cancer. Sample time point: pre-treatment sample, taken before nivolumab and TIL therapy. Sequencing used immunoSEQ v3. Some clones are missing from TCRdb's copy, which holds only in-frame ones; the method was immunoSEQ multiplex PCR. The table includes about 20,000 clones, about two thirds detected once. The input for sequencing was blood, taken at baseline. These receptors were obtained from a person aged 25 to 85 with non-small cell lung cancer.

The chain employs TRBV3-1 (or the pseudogene TRBV3-2) and TRBJ1-2; D is ambiguous. V was cut by 2 bases and J by 7 bases, with 5 bases left in between. This CDR3 region has 11 residues. CDR1 and CDR2 (germline): LGHDT, YNNKEL (reference sequence). In DNA, the CDR3 is TGTGCCAGCAGCCAAATGGGTGGCTACACCTTC. Encoded protein: CASSQMGGYTF.

The V call is TRBV5-1, the J call TRBJ1-1; weak D call: TRBD1 (5 bases). V dropped 1 base and J dropped 5 bases, with 15 bases sitting between them. Germline V gives CDR1 SGHRS, CDR2 YFSETQ. This CDR3 comprises 15 residues. CDR3 protein: CASSLWGGGETEAFF. The CDR3 nucleotides are TGCGCCAGCAGCTTGTGGGGCGGGGGAGAGACTGAAGCTTTCTTT. Together with reference TRBV5-1 and TRBJ1-1, the CDR3 gives the full variable domain: KAGVTQTPRYLIKTRGQQVTLSCSPISGHRSVSWYQQTPGQGLQFLFEYFSETQRNKGNFPGRFSGRQFSNSRSEMNVSTLELGDSALYLCASSLWGGGETEAFFGQGTRLTVV.

The chain uses TRBV29-1 and TRBJ1-2, with 9 bases lining up with TRBD1. With 3 bases clipped from V and 4 bases from J, the junction kept 9 bases outside the gene matches. The CDR3 has 15 residues. Germline-derived CDR1 and CDR2 are SQVTM and ANQGSEA. CDR3 in amino acids: CSVESSPGQGYGYTF. The CDR3 nucleotides are TGCAGCGTTGAGTCCTCACCGGGACAGGGCTATGGCTACACCTTC.

The chain recombines TRBV29-1 with TRBJ2-5; unclear D gene. This CDR3 has 11 amino acids. CDR1 is SQVTM, CDR2 ANQGSEA, per germline. Trimming cost V 4 bases and J 5 bases, with 8 bases left between them. The CDR3 protein is CSVGVGETQYF. CDR3 DNA sequence: TGCAGCGTTGGGGTCGGGGAGACCCAGTACTTC.

The CDR3 loop reads CASSASGTTTKETQYF. CDR3 nucleotide sequence: TGTGCCAGCAGCGCTTCCGGGACTACCACTAAAGAGACCCAGTACTTC. The chain has TRBV3-1 (or the pseudogene TRBV3-2) and TRBJ2-5, with TRBD2 identical over 7 bases. The CDR3 has 16 residues. Germline assignment: CDR1 LGHDT and CDR2 YNNKEL (reference sequence). Trimming removed 5 bases from V and 3 bases from J; junction bases left unmatched: 12.

The chain combines TRBV4-2 with TRBJ1-5, with a possible D match to TRBD1 (5 bases). Per germline, CDR1 LGHNA and CDR2 YNFKEQ. The V and J ends lost 0 bases and 1 base respectively, with 10 bases between them. The CDR3 spans 16 residues. CDR3 region: CASSQEGVASNQPQHF. The CDR3 region has the DNA TGTGCCAGCAGCCAAGAAGGGGTGGCCAGCAATCAGCCCCAGCATTTT.

The V call is TRBV2, the J call TRBJ1-1, with D maybe TRBD1 (5 bases). CDR1 SNHLY and CDR2 FYNNEI come from the germline V gene. The CDR3 covers 11 residues. Trimming pared 6 bases from V and 7 bases from J, leaving 9 bases between. Here the CDR3 reads CASRETDEAFF. The CDR3 DNA reads TGTGCCAGCAGAGAGACAGATGAAGCTTTCTTT.

This chain uses TRBV2 with TRBJ1-5, with D perhaps matching TRBD1 (6 bases). From germline, CDR1 is SNHLY and CDR2 FYNNEI. CDR3 length: 13 amino acids. The germline V and J ends were trimmed by 7 bases and 3 bases, with 10 bases remaining between them. CDR3 in amino acids: CASKRDTNQPQHF. The CDR3 DNA sequence: TGTGCCAGCAAGAGGGACACCAATCAGCCCCAGCATTTT.

The chain uses TRBV30 and TRBJ1-1, with TRBD1 identical over 10 bases. V lost 4 bases and J lost 4; bases outside the gene matches: 9. This CDR3 contains 15 residues. Per the germline V gene, CDR1 is GTSNPN and CDR2 is SVGIG (reference sequence). CDR3 sequence (DNA): TGTGCCTGGATGGACAGGGGGTATATTGGCACTGAAGCTTTCTTT. Residues: CAWMDRGYIGTEAFF.